This T cell receptor beta chain is drawn from a study of cytomegalovirus exposure and HLA in healthy donors. About this clone itself: The antigen remains undetermined.

CDR1 and CDR2 from the germline V gene are SGHVS and FQNEAQ. The CDR3 has 14 amino acids. V shed 8 bases, J shed 3 bases, and the junction held 8 bases outside the gene matches. Points from the study as a whole: Upon later analysis, HLA-associated TCR beta chains proved more clonally expanded than other, equally common chains. Exclusion as indistinguishable affected some V segments, including TRBV6-2 and TRBV6-3.

The PCR ran on 60 Vbeta and 13 Jbeta primers. Method: immunoSEQ multiplex PCR; TCRdb's copy keeps in-frame clones and lacks some. The sample contains 75,000 to 100,000 clones, around 73% of which appear only once. Sequenced input: PBMCs. The rearrangement links TRBV7-8 to TRBJ2-3; 7 bases are shared with TRBD2. The TCR was taken from a man aged 35 to 55 in good health and CMV-seronegative. In DNA, the CDR3 is TGTGCCAGCGGTCGGGGAGGGGAGACAGATACGCAGTATTTT. Amino acids: CASGRGGETDTQYF.